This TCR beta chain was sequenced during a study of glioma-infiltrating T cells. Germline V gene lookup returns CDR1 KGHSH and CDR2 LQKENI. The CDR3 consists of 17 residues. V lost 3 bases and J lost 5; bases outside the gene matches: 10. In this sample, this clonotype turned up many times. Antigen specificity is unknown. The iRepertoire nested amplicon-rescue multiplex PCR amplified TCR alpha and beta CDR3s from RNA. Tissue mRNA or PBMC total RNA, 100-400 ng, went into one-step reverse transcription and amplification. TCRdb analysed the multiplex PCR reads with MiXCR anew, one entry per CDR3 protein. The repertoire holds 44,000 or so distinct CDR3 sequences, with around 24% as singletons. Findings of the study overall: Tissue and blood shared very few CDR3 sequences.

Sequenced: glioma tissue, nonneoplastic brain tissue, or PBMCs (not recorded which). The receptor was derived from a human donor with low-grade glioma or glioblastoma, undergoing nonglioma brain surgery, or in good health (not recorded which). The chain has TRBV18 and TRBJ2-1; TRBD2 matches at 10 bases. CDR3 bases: TGTGCCAGCTCACCCCGCCTAACTAGCGGGACGGACAATGAGCAGTTCTTC. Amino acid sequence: CASSPRLTSGTDNEQFF. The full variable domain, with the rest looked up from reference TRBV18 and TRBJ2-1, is NAGVMQNPRHLVRRRGQEARLRCSPMKGHSHVYWYRQLPEEGLKFMVYLQKENIIDESGMPKERFSAEFPKEGPSILRIQQVVRGDSAAYFCASSPRLTSGTDNEQFFGPGTRLTVL.